These 26 T cell receptor beta chains were sequenced from one sample in a study of CD8+ T cells in alopecia areata. Treatment denoted: oral pan-JAK inhibitor, 5-10 mg twice daily. Extracted RNA was reverse transcribed, and the resulting cDNA served as sequencing template. Profiling relied on immunoSEQ multiplex PCR, and the TCRdb table lists in-frame clones only, not all of them. Seen here are approximately 200,000 clones, about three fifths observed once, and the top ten hold 5.5%. The source material was CD4+ T cells sorted from blood, sampled at week 24, from a patient treated with tofacitinib. These receptors were taken from a human donor with alopecia areata.

This clone was counted only a few times. V is TRBV7-2 and J is TRBJ1-2; 10 bases are a match to TRBD1. The germline V gene encodes CDR1 SGHTA and CDR2 FQGNSA. This CDR3 has 13 residues. V shed 5 bases, J shed 6 bases, and the junction held 3 bases outside the gene matches. The CDR3 region is CASSQGQGNGYTF. Written as DNA, the CDR3 is TGTGCCAGCAGCCAGGGACAGGGGAATGGCTACACCTTC.

The sample holds a few counts of this clone. This chain connects TRBV19 to TRBJ1-2; D not resolved. The germline gives CDR1 LNHDA, CDR2 SQIVND (reference sequence). The CDR3 spans 12 residues. V shed 6 bases and J shed 8 bases, with 13 bases lying between them. CDR3 residues: CASSSLEGGYTF. CDR3 coding DNA: TGTGCCAGTAGCTCCCTTGAAGGGGGCTACACCTTC.

The rearrangement links TRBV5-1 to TRBJ1-4; D is unclear. The CDR3 has 15 amino acids. The ends were cut back, 4 bases at V and 4 bases at J, with 14 bases in the middle. Germline CDR1 SGHRS, CDR2 YFSETQ. CDR3 nucleotides: TGCGCCAGCAGCCCCCACTGGGAGATTAATGAAAAACTGTTTTTT. Protein product: CASSPHWEINEKLFF.

The chain uses TRBV7-3 and TRBJ2-2; D unresolved. The germline V gene encodes CDR1 SGHTA and CDR2 FQGTGA. Trimming removed 2 bases from V and 3 bases from J, with 4 bases in between. This CDR3 has 13 amino acids. The CDR3 nucleotides read TGTGCCAGCAGCTTATACGACACCGGGGAGCTGTTTTTT. It is translated as CASSLYDTGELFF.

The chain joins TRBV5-1 to TRBJ2-5, with 13 positions matching TRBD2. The CDR3 is 14 amino acids. The ends lost 5 bases at V and 2 bases at J; junction bases unmatched: 0. CDR1 SGHRS and CDR2 YFSETQ come from the germline V gene. The CDR3 sequence is CASRGLAGQETQYF. The CDR3 bases are TGCGCCAGCAGGGGACTAGCGGGACAAGAGACCCAGTACTTC. Full variable domain (remainder filled in from reference TRBV5-1 and TRBJ2-5): KAGVTQTPRYLIKTRGQQVTLSCSPISGHRSVSWYQQTPGQGLQFLFEYFSETQRNKGNFPGRFSGRQFSNSRSEMNVSTLELGDSALYLCASRGLAGQETQYFGPGTRLLVL.

This clone was observed a few times. The chain has TRBV29-1 and TRBJ2-5; D unclear. The CDR3 is 12 amino acids. V was cut by 2 bases and J by 4 bases, with 8 bases left in between. From germline, CDR1 is SQVTM and CDR2 ANQGSEA. The CDR3 sequence: CSVERSGETQYF. The CDR3 coding sequence is TGCAGCGTTGAACGCTCAGGAGAGACCCAGTACTTC.

This clone was detected once. The rearrangement uses TRBV4-3 and TRBJ2-1, with D maybe TRBD1 (7 bases). The CDR3 loop spans 16 amino acids. Trimming left V 5 bases short and J 2 bases short, with 16 bases between. Germline V gives CDR1 LGHNA, CDR2 YSLEER. The CDR3 DNA is TGCGCCAGCAGCATGAACGCCAGGGGGGCCTACAATGAGCAGTTCTTC. The encoded protein is CASSMNARGAYNEQFF.

In this sample, this clone turned up a few times. The chain employs TRBV29-1 and TRBJ2-5; D may be TRBD1 (6 bases). Trimming pared 5 bases from V and 11 bases from J, leaving 24 bases between. The CDR3 is made up of 14 amino acids. The germline V gene encodes CDR1 SQVTM and CDR2 ANQGSEA. The CDR3 reads CSVHLTGHFGEQYF. In nucleotides, the CDR3 is TGCAGCGTTCACCTGACAGGCCACTTTGGGGAGCAGTACTTC.

This chain uses TRBV18 with TRBJ1-1; 7 bases align to TRBD1. Losses at the gene ends were 6 bases for V and 1 base for J; bases not matched to a gene: 5. The CDR3 extends over 14 amino acids. Per germline, CDR1 KGHSH and CDR2 LQKENI. CDR3 amino acids: CASSLGTANTEAFF. As DNA, the CDR3 is TGTGCCAGCTCCCTCGGGACAGCGAACACTGAAGCTTTCTTT.

This clone has a handful of counts. This chain connects TRBV6-6 to TRBJ2-7; D is possibly TRBD1 or TRBD2 (7 bases each). Deletions cut 11 bases from V and 7 bases from J, with 18 bases between. The CDR3 is 12 residues long. Germline-derived CDR1 and CDR2 are MNHNY and SVGAGI (reference sequence). CDR3 region: CAAQGGEREQYF. CDR3 DNA sequence: TGTGCCGCCCAGGGGGGGGAACGGGAGCAGTACTTC.

This clone was seen only a few times. V usage is TRBV2 and J usage is TRBJ2-3; TRBD1 is a possible D gene (6 bases). Trimming removed 6 bases at V and 3 bases at J, with 13 bases between. Germline CDR1 and CDR2: SNHLY and FYNNEI. The length of the CDR3 is 14 residues. CDR3 nucleotides: TGTGCCAGCAGAAACAGGGATAGGACAGATACGCAGTATTTT. It codes for CASRNRDRTDTQYF.

V and J are TRBV5-1 and TRBJ2-3; D gene ambiguous. The germline V and J ends were trimmed by 2 bases and 0 bases, with 10 bases remaining between them. CDR1 SGHRS and CDR2 YFSETQ come from the germline V gene. The CDR3 totals 15 residues. The CDR3 region has the DNA TGCGCCAGCAGCTTCAAGGGTTCAAGCACAGATACGCAGTATTTT. It is translated as CASSFKGSSTDTQYF.

This clone was seen a handful of times. This chain connects TRBV5-1 to TRBJ1-1; TRBD1 agrees at 8 bases. The CDR3 loop spans 15 amino acids. Trimming removed 2 bases from V and 0 bases from J; junction bases left unmatched: 3. Germline CDR1 and CDR2: SGHRS and YFSETQ. The CDR3 sequence is CASSFGQGMNTEAFF. CDR3 coding DNA: TGCGCCAGCAGCTTTGGACAGGGCATGAACACTGAAGCTTTCTTT.

Remarks on this clone: Germline and junction disagree at one end, which may indicate a read error. This chain uses TRBV5-1 with TRBJ2-2, with D tentatively TRBD1 (5 bases). The CDR3 spans 14 residues. The germline V gene encodes CDR1 SGHRS and CDR2 YFSETQ. CDR3 DNA: TGCGCCAGCAGCATCCTACTGGACACCGAGGAGCTGTTTTTT. It encodes CASSILLDTEELFF.

The rearrangement links TRBV29-1 to TRBJ2-2; 9 bases map to TRBD1. With 0 bases clipped from V and 7 bases from J, the junction kept 12 bases outside the gene matches. The CDR3 has 17 residues. Germline CDR1 reads SQVTM; CDR2 reads ANQGSEA. CDR3 coding DNA: TGCAGCGTTGAAGATAGGAAATCGGACAGGGGTGTCGGGGAGCTGTTTTTT. Amino acids: CSVEDRKSDRGVGELFF.

The J gene is TRBJ2-5, the V gene TRBV29-1; no clear D gene. V was pared by 7 bases and J by 4 bases, with 19 bases between. Germline loops: CDR1 SQVTM, CDR2 ANQGSEA. The CDR3 runs to 14 residues. CDR3 sequence (DNA): TGCAGCGCTAGACCGGACGGATGGTCAGAGACCCAGTACTTC. Amino acids: CSARPDGWSETQYF.

The CDR3 here is CSVRRTSGGTDTQYF. In DNA, the CDR3 is TGCAGCGTCCGCCGGACTAGCGGGGGAACAGATACGCAGTATTTT. The chain carries TRBV29-1 and TRBJ2-3, with 13 bases that match TRBD2. There are 15 residues in the CDR3. Germline lookup yields CDR1 SQVTM and CDR2 ANQGSEA. Trimming at V came to 6 bases and at J to 3 bases, leaving 6 bases not matched to a gene.

A few counts support this clone. The chain combines TRBV7-2 with TRBJ1-2, with 10 bases that match TRBD1. The CDR3 is made up of 17 amino acids. Germline loops: CDR1 SGHTA, CDR2 FQGNSA. The V gene end was trimmed by 2 bases and the J gene end by 4 bases; junction bases not matched to a gene: 10. The DNA for the CDR3 is TGTGCCAGCAGCTTATCAGCGTCCCGGGACAGGGGCTATGGCTACACCTTC. Protein: CASSLSASRDRGYGYTF.

The rearrangement links TRBV4-1 to TRBJ1-1; 9 bases are a match to TRBD1. The CDR3 is made up of 15 amino acids. Germline assignment: CDR1 MGHRA and CDR2 YSYEKL. With V trimmed by 3 bases and J by 0 bases, 2 bases remained unmatched. As DNA, the CDR3 is TGCGCCAGCAGCCAGGGGACAGGGTTGAACACTGAAGCTTTCTTT. Protein sequence: CASSQGTGLNTEAFF.

V and J are TRBV9 and TRBJ1-2, with 8 bases lining up with TRBD1. The J segment lost 7 bases and the V segment lost 2 bases, leaving 7 bases of the junction unmatched. The V gene's germline CDR1 is SGDLS and CDR2 YYNGEE. This CDR3 contains 14 residues. The CDR3 DNA is TGTGCCAGCAGCGTTGAGGACAGGGTTGGTGGCTACACCTTC. Translation gives CASSVEDRVGGYTF.

This clone was detected once. The chain employs TRBV15 and TRBJ1-1; no definite D call. V shed 7 bases and J shed 3 bases, with 12 bases lying between them. Germline V gene lookup returns CDR1 LNHNV and CDR2 YYDKDF (reference sequence). CDR3 length: 13 residues. Here the CDR3 reads CATKEVRDTEAFF. The CDR3 DNA reads as TGTGCCACCAAGGAGGTGAGGGACACTGAAGCTTTCTTT.

The V call is TRBV9, the J call TRBJ1-2, with 7 bases identical to TRBD1. Trimming took 0 bases from V and 8 from J; bases not matched to a gene: 10. The length of the CDR3 is 15 residues. Per germline, CDR1 SGDLS and CDR2 YYNGEE. The CDR3 DNA reads TGTGCCAGCAGCGTAGCTATGACAGGGAATTTGGGCTACACCTTC. This codes for CASSVAMTGNLGYTF.

The V gene is TRBV30, the J gene TRBJ2-1, with D possibly being TRBD2 (6 bases). Germline CDR1 reads GTSNPN; CDR2 reads SVGIG (reference sequence). The CDR3 loop spans 14 amino acids. Trimming pared 0 bases from V and 3 bases from J, leaving 9 bases between. In nucleotides, the CDR3 is TGTGCCTGGAGTGTTGGGGGACTCTACAATGAGCAGTTCTTC. Protein: CAWSVGGLYNEQFF.

CDR3 DNA: TGTGCCAGCAGTCCGACCGGGCTAACCCAACCTGGCTACACCTTC. Amino acid sequence: CASSPTGLTQPGYTF. V is TRBV25-1 and J is TRBJ1-2; D call uncertain. Germline loops: CDR1 MGHDK, CDR2 SYGVNS. The CDR3 has 15 residues. Deletions cut 5 bases from V and 7 bases from J, with 20 bases between.

In this sample, this clone turned up a few times. The chain couples TRBV29-1 to TRBJ2-1, with a possible D match to TRBD1 (6 bases). There are 14 residues in the CDR3. Germline V gene data show CDR1 as SQVTM and CDR2 as ANQGSEA. Trimming took off 3 bases at V and 3 bases at J, with 12 bases between the two ends. The chain's CDR3 is CSVDPPRGYNEQFF. The CDR3 DNA reads as TGCAGCGTTGACCCGCCCAGGGGCTACAATGAGCAGTTCTTC.

The chain recombines TRBV9 with TRBJ2-7; D is perhaps TRBD2 (5 bases). Between the trimmed V and J ends, which lost 3 bases and 2 bases, there was a span of 12 bases. CDR1 SGDLS and CDR2 YYNGEE come from the germline V gene. The CDR3 extends over 14 amino acids. The CDR3 nucleotides are TGTGCCAGCAGCGAAGGACTCGCCACCTACGAGCAGTACTTC. As protein: CASSEGLATYEQYF.